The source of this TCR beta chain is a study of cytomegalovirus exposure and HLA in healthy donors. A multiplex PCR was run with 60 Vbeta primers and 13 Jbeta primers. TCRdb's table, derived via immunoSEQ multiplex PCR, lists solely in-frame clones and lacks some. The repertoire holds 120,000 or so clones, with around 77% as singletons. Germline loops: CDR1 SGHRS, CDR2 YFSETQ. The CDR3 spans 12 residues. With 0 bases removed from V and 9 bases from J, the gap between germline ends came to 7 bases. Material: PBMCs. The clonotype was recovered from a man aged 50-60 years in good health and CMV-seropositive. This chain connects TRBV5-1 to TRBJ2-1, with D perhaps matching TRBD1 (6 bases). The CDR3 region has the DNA TGCGCCAGCAGCTTGGCAGGGGTTGAGCAGTTCTTC. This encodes CASSLAGVEQFF.